This entry features one T cell receptor (beta chain) sequence. How the authors handled the data: Using reference gene primer amplification, nucleated cell counts were estimated. Sequencing used immunoSEQ multiplex PCR; TCRdb keeps in-frame clones, though not all of them. That table gives V, J and clone size, and the DNA gave D and trimming. In the table there are some 100,000 clones, 70% to 90% of which are singletons. These data come from a study of blood T cell repertoires in COVID-19. Across the study: Sample material is recorded as cDNA or gDNA derived from T cells, B-cell-depleted T cells, or PBMCs.

Sequencing was done on a sample of peripheral blood. The receptor was derived from a man aged 50 or older with active or convalescent COVID-19.

The CDR3: CASSVRLAGFYEQYF. CDR3 coding DNA: TGCGCCAGCAGTGTTCGTCTAGCGGGCTTCTACGAGCAGTACTTC. This chain connects TRBV10-1 to TRBJ2-7; TRBD2 matches 8 bases. This CDR3 comprises 15 residues. V was pared by 4 bases and J by 3 bases, with 8 bases of the junction left unmatched. Per the germline V gene, CDR1 is WNHNN and CDR2 is SYGVQD (reference sequence).